One and the same sample provided the 21 T cell receptor beta chains below, sequenced in a study of blood T cell repertoires in COVID-19. Some clones are missing from TCRdb's copy, which holds only in-frame ones; the method was immunoSEQ multiplex PCR. The data show more than 300,000 clones, roughly 90% seen once. Material: PBMCs or T cells enriched from blood (not recorded which). The origin of the receptors is a woman aged 30 to 39 who had recovered from COVID-19.

V is TRBV10-3 and J is TRBJ2-6; 9 bases match TRBD1. Germline CDR1 ENHRY, CDR2 SYGVKD. The CDR3 consists of 18 residues. V trimming: 10 bases; J trimming: 0 bases; junction bases outside the gene matches: 13. The chain's CDR3 is CATPSDRGKASGANVLTF. The DNA for the CDR3 is TGTGCCACCCCCTCAGACAGGGGGAAAGCCTCTGGGGCCAACGTCCTGACTTTC.

The CDR3: CASSFSRGGPYEQYF. The DNA for the CDR3 is TGTGCCAGCAGCTTTTCGCGGGGGGGCCCTTACGAGCAGTACTTC. The chain is built from TRBV7-2 and TRBJ2-7, with TRBD2 identical over 9 bases. V was clipped by 3 bases and J by 4 bases; unmatched bases: 7. The CDR3 spans 15 residues. Germline V gives CDR1 SGHTA, CDR2 FQGNSA.

This clone has a handful of counts. This rearrangement joins TRBV5-4 to TRBJ2-7, with D perhaps TRBD2 (6 bases). This CDR3 spans 13 amino acids. Germline CDR1 SGHNT, CDR2 YYREEE (reference sequence). V was trimmed by 1 base and J by 5 bases, leaving 10 bases between them. The CDR3 DNA follows: TGTGCCAGCAGCTTGCGGGCGGGGAACGAGCAGTACTTC. Its translation: CASSLRAGNEQYF.

This clone was seen only once. The J gene is TRBJ2-3, the V gene TRBV5-1, with D possibly matching TRBD2 (5 bases). The CDR3 runs 16 residues. Trimming removed 0 bases from V and 2 bases from J, with 13 bases in between. The germline CDR1 and CDR2 sequences are SGHRS and YFSETQ. CDR3 in amino acids: CASSLESRVSTDTQYF. As DNA, the CDR3 is TGCGCCAGCAGCTTGGAGTCGCGGGTCTCCACAGATACGCAGTATTTT. Full variable domain (rest looked up from reference TRBV5-1 and TRBJ2-3): KAGVTQTPRYLIKTRGQQVTLSCSPISGHRSVSWYQQTPGQGLQFLFEYFSETQRNKGNFPGRFSGRQFSNSRSEMNVSTLELGDSALYLCASSLESRVSTDTQYFGPGTRLTVL.

This rearrangement joins TRBV5-1 to TRBJ1-4; 7 bases match TRBD1. The CDR3 spans 14 residues. CDR1 is SGHRS and CDR2 is YFSETQ in the germline V gene. With V trimmed by 0 bases and J by 6 bases, 2 bases remained unmatched. The CDR3 DNA sequence: TGCGCCAGCAGCTTGGGGACAGGCTATGAAAAACTGTTTTTT. Translation: CASSLGTGYEKLFF.

This clone was seen just once. As DNA, the CDR3 is TGTGCCAGCAGTGAAAATGAGGGGGTAATGGGCGAGCAGTACTTC. It codes for CASSENEGVMGEQYF. The rearrangement links TRBV28 to TRBJ2-7; D perhaps matches TRBD1 (6 bases). CDR1 is MDHEN and CDR2 is SYDVKM in the germline V gene. CDR3 length: 15 amino acids. Trimming left V 5 bases short and J 6 bases short, with 20 bases between.

The chain combines TRBV5-1 with TRBJ1-1, with D unresolved. V lost 0 bases to trimming and J lost 4 bases, with 7 bases between them. The CDR3 totals 13 residues. Per germline, CDR1 SGHRS and CDR2 YFSETQ. Written as DNA, the CDR3 is TGCGCCAGCAGCTTGGAGGAGGGCACTGAAGCTTTCTTT. Protein sequence: CASSLEEGTEAFF.

This chain uses TRBV7-2 with TRBJ1-3, with 8 positions matching TRBD1. Looked up from germline, CDR1 is SGHTA and CDR2 is FQGNSA. This CDR3 has 13 residues. J was trimmed by 7 bases and V by 5 bases; bases with no gene match: 4. This CDR3 is CASSPRTGNTIYF. CDR3 sequence (DNA): TGTGCCAGCAGCCCCCGGACAGGGAACACCATATATTTT.

The chain recombines TRBV5-6 with TRBJ1-2; 9 bases align to TRBD1. The CDR3 is 13 amino acids. The germline V gene has CDR1 SGHDT and CDR2 YYEEEE. V dropped 4 bases and J dropped 6; count of bases not matched to a gene: 4. As DNA, the CDR3 is TGTGCCAGCAGCCCCGGGACAGGGAATGGCTACACCTTC. It codes for CASSPGTGNGYTF.

This clone was observed a few times. V gene TRBV11-3 combines with J gene TRBJ2-7; D remains ambiguous. The CDR3 covers 12 residues. In germline, CDR1 is SGHNT, CDR2 YENEEA. V was clipped by 5 bases and J by 3 bases, with 8 bases between them. Written as DNA, the CDR3 is TGTGCCAGCAGCCGAGACAACTACGAGCAGTACTTC. It specifies CASSRDNYEQYF. The variable domain in full, completed from reference TRBV11-3 and TRBJ2-7, reads EAGVVQSPRYKIIEKKQPVAFWCNPISGHNTLYWYLQNLGQGPELLIRYENEEAVDDSQLPKDRFSAERLKGVDSTLKIQPAELGDSAVYLCASSRDNYEQYFGPGTRLTVT.

The CDR3 bases are TGTGCCAGCAGCTTAGATCTAAGCGCCACAGATACGCAGTATTTT. Protein product: CASSLDLSATDTQYF. The chain uses TRBV11-3 and TRBJ2-3, with no clear D. The CDR3 extends over 15 amino acids. Looked up from germline, CDR1 is SGHNT and CDR2 is YENEEA. The ends were cut back, 0 bases at V and 2 bases at J, with 9 bases in the middle. The whole variable domain, filled in from reference TRBV11-3 and TRBJ2-3, reads EAGVVQSPRYKIIEKKQPVAFWCNPISGHNTLYWYLQNLGQGPELLIRYENEEAVDDSQLPKDRFSAERLKGVDSTLKIQPAELGDSAVYLCASSLDLSATDTQYFGPGTRLTVL.

CDR3 amino acids: CASSVDGGDYGYTF. In nucleotides, the CDR3 is TGTGCCAGCAGCGTAGACGGGGGGGACTATGGCTACACCTTC. The gene calls are TRBV9 and TRBJ1-2; possibly TRBD1 for D (5 bases). The germline gives CDR1 SGDLS, CDR2 YYNGEE. The CDR3 extends over 14 amino acids. V lost 0 bases to trimming and J lost 3 bases, with 9 bases between them.

This sequence joins TRBV12-3 or TRBV12-4 and TRBJ1-5; 7 positions match TRBD1. This CDR3 region has 13 residues. The V gene end was trimmed by 8 bases and the J gene end by 2 bases; junction bases not matched to a gene: 3. CDR3 protein: CASGGTGNQPQHF. CDR3 in DNA: TGTGCCAGCGGAGGGACAGGCAATCAGCCCCAGCATTTT.

This clone is a singleton in its sample. The V call is TRBV9, the J call TRBJ2-5, with D possibly matching TRBD1 (5 bases). Germline V gene sequence: CDR1 SGDLS, CDR2 YYNGEE. This CDR3 spans 13 amino acids. Trimming took off 4 bases at V and 5 bases at J, with 12 bases between the two ends. CDR3 loop: CASSPGLGETQYF. The CDR3, as DNA: TGTGCCAGCAGCCCAGGGTTAGGGGAGACCCAGTACTTC.

The chain carries TRBV6-2 or TRBV6-3 and TRBJ2-6; the D gene is possibly TRBD2 (6 bases). Trimming removed 5 bases at V and 0 bases at J, with 14 bases between. This CDR3 has 17 residues. Germline lookup yields CDR1 MNHEY and CDR2 SVGEGT. CDR3 nucleotide sequence: TGTGCCAGCAGTCGGGGGAGTTCAACCTCTGGGGCCAACGTCCTGACTTTC. It yields the protein CASSRGSSTSGANVLTF.

V and J are TRBV5-1 and TRBJ1-2; TRBD1 aligns across 8 bases. The CDR3 has 13 residues. The V gene end was trimmed by 2 bases and the J gene end by 8 bases; junction bases not matched to a gene: 5. The germline V gene has CDR1 SGHRS and CDR2 YFSETQ. The CDR3 bases are TGCGCCAGCAGCTTAGGACAGGGATGGGGCTACACCTTC. It yields the protein CASSLGQGWGYTF.

The gene calls are TRBV3-1 (or the pseudogene TRBV3-2) and TRBJ1-6; D is ambiguous. This CDR3 has 13 residues. V was trimmed by 3 bases and J by 15 bases, leaving 15 bases between them. Per the germline V gene, CDR1 is LGHDT and CDR2 is YNNKEL (reference sequence). The CDR3 nucleotides are TGTGCCAGCAGCCACGCGGGCCAGACCTACCTCCACTTT. Encoded protein: CASSHAGQTYLHF.

This sequence joins TRBV28 and TRBJ2-1; 12 bases fit TRBD1. Germline loops: CDR1 MDHEN, CDR2 SYDVKM. CDR3 length: 15 amino acids. V was clipped by 3 bases and J by 9 bases; unmatched bases: 6. The CDR3 sequence: CASSFSGTGGIEQFF. DNA of the CDR3: TGTGCCAGCAGTTTTTCCGGGACAGGGGGCATTGAGCAGTTCTTC.

The V gene is TRBV15, the J gene TRBJ1-4; D remains ambiguous. Trimming took 1 base from V and 1 from J, leaving 7 bases between them. This CDR3 is 15 amino acids long. CDR1 and CDR2 from the germline V gene are LNHNV and YYDKDF (reference sequence). This CDR3 is CATSRVEGTNEKLFF. The CDR3 nucleotides read TGTGCCACCAGCAGAGTTGAGGGAACTAATGAAAAACTGTTTTTT.

The V gene is TRBV28, the J gene TRBJ2-5; 9 nucleotides line up with TRBD2. Germline lookup yields CDR1 MDHEN and CDR2 SYDVKM. CDR3 length: 15 residues. V gave up 1 base and J gave up 5 bases; unmatched junction bases: 5. The CDR3 DNA follows: TGTGCCAGCAGTTTATATTCTAGCGGGGAGGAGACCCAGTACTTC. Its protein is CASSLYSSGEETQYF. Looking up the rest from reference TRBV28 and TRBJ2-5 gives the full variable domain: DVKVTQSSRYLVKRTGEKVFLECVQDMDHENMFWYRQDPGLGLRLIYFSYDVKMKEKGDIPEGYSVSREKKERFSLILESASTNQTSMYLCASSLYSSGEETQYFGPGTRLLVL.

This chain uses TRBV6-5 with TRBJ1-4; D is undetermined. Germline values: CDR1 MNHEY, CDR2 SVGAGI. V shed 0 bases and J shed 6 bases, with 5 bases lying between them. The CDR3 is 13 amino acids. The CDR3: CASSYSIDEKLFF. DNA for the CDR3: TGTGCCAGCAGTTACTCGATAGATGAAAAACTGTTTTTT.